These 17 T cell receptor beta chains were all obtained from the same sample, sequenced in a study of blood T cell repertoires in COVID-19. Data came from immunoSEQ multiplex PCR; TCRdb stores just in-frame clones and leaves some out. This table holds 650,000 to 800,000 clones, just under 90% found once. The sequencing sample was made of peripheral blood. All receptors derive from a woman younger than 35 with acute or convalescent COVID-19.

The chain recombines TRBV18 with TRBJ1-1, with a tentative D call TRBD1 (5 bases). The CDR3 sequence is 15 residues long. Trimming left V 2 bases short and J 0 bases short, with 10 bases between. Germline CDR1 reads KGHSH; CDR2 reads LQKENI. The CDR3 DNA reads TGTGCCAGCTCACCAGCGGGACGGCTGAACACTGAAGCTTTCTTT. This translates into CASSPAGRLNTEAFF.

This chain connects TRBV5-4 to TRBJ1-2, with 8 bases that match TRBD1. This CDR3 spans 12 amino acids. The germline V gene has CDR1 SGHNT and CDR2 YYREEE (reference sequence). V trimming: 9 bases; J trimming: 5 bases; junction bases outside the gene matches: 6. CDR3 sequence: CATQGADYGYTF. For the CDR3, the DNA is TGTGCCACCCAGGGGGCGGATTATGGCTACACCTTC.

In this sample, this clone turned up once. This rearrangement joins TRBV7-9 to TRBJ1-4, with 9 positions matching TRBD1. The junction had 3 bases not matched to a gene; V was cut back by 4 bases and J by 3 bases. CDR1 is SEHNR and CDR2 is FQNEAQ in the germline V gene (reference sequence). The CDR3 spans 15 residues. The CDR3 reads CASSSGQGPNEKLFF. CDR3 DNA: TGTGCCAGCAGCTCGGGACAGGGACCTAATGAAAAACTGTTTTTT.

This clone was counted a single time. The CDR3 region is CATSDSRTGMNTEAFF. The CDR3 DNA sequence: TGTGCCACCAGTGATTCTCGGACAGGGATGAACACTGAAGCTTTCTTT. This chain connects TRBV24-1 to TRBJ1-1, with 8 bases aligning to TRBD1. From germline, CDR1 is KGHDR and CDR2 SFDVKD. J was trimmed by 0 bases and V by 2 bases; bases with no gene match: 4. CDR3 length: 16 amino acids.

This clone was detected once. The chain couples TRBV29-1 to TRBJ2-1, with TRBD2 matching 7 bases. Germline-derived CDR1 and CDR2 are SQVTM and ANQGSEA. The CDR3 runs to 13 residues. V shed 7 bases, J shed 3 bases, and the junction held 6 bases outside the gene matches. CDR3 residues: CSARGTNYNEQFF. The CDR3 region has the DNA TGCAGCGCTCGCGGGACTAACTACAATGAGCAGTTCTTC.

CDR3 in amino acids: CASTSSILLNYGYTF. Written as DNA, the CDR3 is TGTGCCAGCACTTCCTCTATATTACTTAACTATGGCTACACCTTC. The V call is TRBV6-2 or TRBV6-3, the J call TRBJ1-2; no reliable D call. V was clipped by 7 bases and J by 1 base, with 16 bases between them. Germline CDR1 and CDR2: MNHEY and SVGEGT. There are 15 residues in the CDR3.

This chain links TRBV6-5 with TRBJ2-1; tentative D call: TRBD2 (5 bases). The CDR3 sequence is 15 residues long. V was cut by 6 bases and J by 2 bases, with 14 bases left in between. Germline V gene sequence: CDR1 MNHEY, CDR2 SVGAGI. The CDR3 sequence: CASSWRTETYNEQFF. Written as DNA, the CDR3 is TGTGCCAGCAGCTGGAGGACGGAAACCTACAATGAGCAGTTCTTC.

The rearrangement joins TRBV12-2 to TRBJ2-1; no check of the table's D call, TRBD1, against the DNA was made. TRBV12-2 is given as a pseudogene. The CDR3 loop spans 16 amino acids. The CDR3 sequence: CASRLAFRGSYNEQFF. The CDR3, as DNA: TGTGCAAGTCGCTTAGCGTTTAGGGGATCCTACAATGAGCAGTTCTTC.

The V and J genes are TRBV6-6 and TRBJ2-1; D is perhaps TRBD1 (5 bases). The CDR3 contains 16 residues. Germline values: CDR1 MNHNY, CDR2 SVGAGI (reference sequence). Trimming took 7 bases from V and 6 from J, leaving 22 bases between them. The CDR3 sequence is CASTHIGYQRGNEQFF. DNA for the CDR3: TGTGCCAGCACCCACATTGGCTACCAAAGGGGCAATGAGCAGTTCTTC.

This chain joins TRBV15 and TRBJ2-7; 10 positions agree with TRBD1. The V segment lost 0 bases and the J segment 5 bases; nucleotides outside the gene matches: 4. This CDR3 has 15 amino acids. The germline CDR1 and CDR2 sequences are LNHNV and YYDKDF (reference sequence). CDR3 nucleotide sequence: TGTGCCACCAGCAGAGAGGGGACAGGGGTCGACGAGCAGTACTTC. Translation gives CATSREGTGVDEQYF. The variable domain in full, with the rest retrieved from reference TRBV15 and TRBJ2-7, is DAMVIQNPRYQVTQFGKPVTLSCSQTLNHNVMYWYQQKSSQAPKLLFHYYDKDFNNEADTPDNFQSRRPNTSFCFLDIRSPGLGDTAMYLCATSREGTGVDEQYFGPGTRLTVT.

This chain links TRBV5-1 with TRBJ2-3; 13 bases are a match to TRBD2. The CDR3 is made up of 13 amino acids. The V gene's germline CDR1 is SGHRS and CDR2 YFSETQ. J gave up 14 bases and V 4 bases, and 7 bases lay outside the gene matches. CDR3 sequence reads: CASSPRTSGGVYF. CDR3 DNA sequence: TGCGCCAGCAGCCCCCGGACTAGCGGGGGAGTGTATTTT. Supplemented by reference TRBV5-1 and TRBJ2-3, the full variable domain reads KAGVTQTPRYLIKTRGQQVTLSCSPISGHRSVSWYQQTPGQGLQFLFEYFSETQRNKGNFPGRFSGRQFSNSRSEMNVSTLELGDSALYLCASSPRTSGGVYFGPGTRLTVL.

V is TRBV4-1 and J is TRBJ2-5; D may be TRBD1 (6 bases). The CDR3 spans 15 residues. Trimming pared 3 bases from V and 5 bases from J, leaving 16 bases between. Per germline, CDR1 MGHRA and CDR2 YSYEKL. The CDR3 bases are TGCGCCAGCAGCCATCCGGGACAAGCCTCCGAGACCCAGTACTTC. Amino acids: CASSHPGQASETQYF.

The chain joins TRBV7-2 to TRBJ2-7; D call uncertain. The V end was cut by 1 base, the J end by 1 base, with 11 bases between. Germline CDR1 SGHTA, CDR2 FQGNSA. This CDR3 is 15 amino acids long. CDR3 DNA: TGTGCCAGCAGCTTAGGGGCCTCCGTATCCTACGAGCAGTACTTC. It is translated as CASSLGASVSYEQYF.

The chain couples TRBV2 to TRBJ2-7, with a tentative D call TRBD1 (5 bases). Germline CDR1 SNHLY, CDR2 FYNNEI. V was pared by 8 bases and J by 2 bases, with 13 bases between. CDR3 size: 13 residues. Written as DNA, the CDR3 is TGTGCCAGCCGCGAGAGGACACCCTACGAGCAGTACTTC. Translated, it gives CASRERTPYEQYF.

The gene calls are TRBV14 and TRBJ2-7; 9 positions agree with TRBD2. After removal of 4 bases from V and 2 bases from J, the junction contained 15 bases not matched to a gene. The CDR3 covers 18 residues. Germline V gene lookup returns CDR1 SGHDN and CDR2 FVKESK. In DNA form, the CDR3 reads TGTGCCAGCAGCCCCCACCGGCCGGAGCGGGGGGCAACCTACGAGCAGTACTTC. Translating gives CASSPHRPERGATYEQYF.

The V call is TRBV6-4, the J call TRBJ2-2; D is unclear. CDR3 length equals 13 residues. From germline, CDR1 is MRHNA and CDR2 SNTAGT. V lost 3 bases, J lost 3 bases, and 5 bases lay in between. The CDR3 sequence is CASSESDTGELFF. CDR3 nucleotides: TGTGCCAGCAGTGAAAGCGACACCGGGGAGCTGTTTTTT.

The chain combines TRBV19 with TRBJ2-3; weak D call: TRBD1 (6 bases). V shed 5 bases and J shed 0 bases, with 12 bases lying between them. Germline CDR1 LNHDA, CDR2 SQIVND (reference sequence). The CDR3 extends over 15 amino acids. The CDR3 is CASSDRSSSTDTQYF. CDR3 DNA: TGTGCCAGTAGTGACAGGTCTTCTAGCACAGATACGCAGTATTTT.